This T cell receptor beta chain was sequenced in a study of PD-1 blockade in mismatch repair-deficient tumors. PCR or immunohistochemistry showed mismatch repair deficiency in every enrolled patient. Some clones are missing from TCRdb's copy, which holds only in-frame ones; the method was immunoSEQ multiplex PCR. The table records some 120,000 clones, more than 85% of them present only once. Germline CDR1 is SGHRS and CDR2 is YFSETQ. CDR3 length: 16 residues. Germline trimming cut 1 base from V and 1 base from J; bases unmatched to any gene: 6. Sequences were derived from peripheral blood, sampled 44 weeks after starting pembrolizumab. V is TRBV5-1 and J is TRBJ2-7; 9 bases map to TRBD1. This sequence was found in an adult with mismatch repair-deficient cancer. CDR3 DNA: TGCGCCAGCAGCTTGCCGGGGACAGGGCGATCCTACGAGCAGTACTTC. It specifies CASSLPGTGRSYEQYF.